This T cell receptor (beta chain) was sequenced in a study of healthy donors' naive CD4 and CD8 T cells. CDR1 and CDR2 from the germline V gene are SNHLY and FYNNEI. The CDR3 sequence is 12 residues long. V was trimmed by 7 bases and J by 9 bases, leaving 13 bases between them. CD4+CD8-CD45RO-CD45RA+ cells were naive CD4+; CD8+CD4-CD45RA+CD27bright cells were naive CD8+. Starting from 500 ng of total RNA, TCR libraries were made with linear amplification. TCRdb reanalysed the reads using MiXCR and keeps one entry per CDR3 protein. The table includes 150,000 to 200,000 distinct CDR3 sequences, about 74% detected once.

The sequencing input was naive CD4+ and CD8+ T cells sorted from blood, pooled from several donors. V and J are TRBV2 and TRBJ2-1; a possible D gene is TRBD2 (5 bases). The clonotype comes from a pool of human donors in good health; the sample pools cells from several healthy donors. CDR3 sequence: CASIFTRTEQFF. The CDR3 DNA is TGTGCCAGCATTTTTACTAGAACTGAGCAGTTCTTC.